The 11 T cell receptor beta chains reported below all come from one sample, sequenced in a study of OX40 agonist ivuxolimab in advanced cancers. The protocol was immunoSEQ multiplex PCR, while the TCRdb copy is restricted to in-frame clones and leaves out a portion. This sample has fewer than 25,000 clones, with 75% to 85% found just once. The specimen was CD4+ or CD8+ T cells sorted from blood, collected in a trial of the OX40 agonist ivuxolimab. The receptor source for this set is an adult with an advanced solid tumor such as melanoma, head and neck, liver or kidney cancer.

The chain links TRBV27 to TRBJ2-3, with TRBD1 matching over 8 bases. Germline lookup yields CDR1 MNHEY and CDR2 SMNVEV (reference sequence). The CDR3 sequence is 15 residues long. Trimming removed 6 bases from V and 2 bases from J; junction bases left unmatched: 7. The CDR3 DNA sequence: TGTGCCAGCAGGCGGACAGGGCACTACACAGATACGCAGTATTTT. It codes for CASRRTGHYTDTQYF.

V usage is TRBV29-1 and J usage is TRBJ2-5; the match to TRBD2 covers 10 bases. The CDR3 totals 15 residues. V dropped 4 bases and J dropped 2; count of bases not matched to a gene: 7. CDR1 and CDR2 from the germline V gene are SQVTM and ANQGSEA. The CDR3 coding sequence is TGCAGCGTTGGGGTTAGCGGGAGGCTACAAGAGACCCAGTACTTC. Its translation: CSVGVSGRLQETQYF.

V usage is TRBV11-2 and J usage is TRBJ2-1; 7 bases line up with TRBD2. Germline CDR1 and CDR2: SGHAT and FQNNGV. Trimming at V came to 5 bases and at J to 12 bases, leaving 4 bases not matched to a gene. This CDR3 comprises 11 residues. CDR3 in amino acids: CASSNPGGQFF. In DNA, the CDR3 is TGTGCCAGCAGCAACCCGGGGGGGCAGTTCTTC.

V and J are TRBV9 and TRBJ2-7; 10 nucleotides align to TRBD1. The trim removed 0 bases at V and 2 bases at J, leaving 8 bases unmatched. The CDR3 sequence is 17 residues long. The germline V gene encodes CDR1 SGDLS and CDR2 YYNGEE. The DNA for the CDR3 is TGTGCCAGCAGCGTAGGGGCCGGGACAGGGGTCGCCTACGAGCAGTACTTC. Translating gives CASSVGAGTGVAYEQYF.

The genes are TRBV2 and TRBJ2-7; possibly TRBD1 for D (5 bases). V lost 2 bases, J lost 2 bases, and 13 bases lay in between. The CDR3 runs to 15 residues. Per germline, CDR1 SNHLY and CDR2 FYNNEI. This CDR3 reads CASSERTGGPYEQYF. The DNA for the CDR3 is TGTGCCAGCAGTGAAAGAACAGGTGGCCCCTACGAGCAGTACTTC.

The chain combines TRBV5-1 with TRBJ2-1, with 8 bases lining up with TRBD1. The trim removed 1 base at V and 7 bases at J, leaving 7 bases unmatched. The CDR3 covers 15 residues. The germline gives CDR1 SGHRS, CDR2 YFSETQ. Here the CDR3 DNA reads TGCGCCAGCAGCTTGTATCAGGGGGCGGGTAATGAGCAGTTCTTC. It encodes CASSLYQGAGNEQFF.

The chain uses TRBV6-6 and TRBJ2-7, with unresolved D. Trimming removed 0 bases at V and 11 bases at J, with 14 bases between. CDR1 and CDR2 from the germline V gene are MNHNY and SVGAGI (reference sequence). CDR3 length: 13 residues. The CDR3 spells CASSYSSLSYEYF. The CDR3, as DNA: TGTGCCAGCAGTTACTCTTCCCTGTCGTATGAGTACTTC.

The V and J genes are TRBV11-2 and TRBJ2-1; D tentatively fits TRBD1 or TRBD2 (5 bases each). CDR1 and CDR2 from the germline V gene are SGHAT and FQNNGV. V was cut by 1 base and J by 4 bases, with 8 bases left in between. CDR3 length: 14 amino acids. In DNA, the CDR3 is TGTGCCAGCAGCTTAGTGGGACCATACAATGAGCAGTTCTTC. Amino acids: CASSLVGPYNEQFF.

This rearrangement joins TRBV10-3 to TRBJ2-7; 7 nucleotides match TRBD1. The CDR3 is 14 amino acids. Germline CDR1 and CDR2: ENHRY and SYGVKD. The V segment lost 6 bases and the J segment 3 bases; nucleotides outside the gene matches: 8. The CDR3 here is CAIRPTGTVYEQYF. DNA for the CDR3: TGTGCCATCAGACCTACCGGGACAGTCTACGAGCAGTACTTC.

This clone turned up a few times. V gene TRBV6-4 combines with J gene TRBJ2-6; D remains unclear. Per germline, CDR1 MRHNA and CDR2 SNTAGT. V lost 4 bases, J lost 0 bases, and 10 bases lay in between. CDR3 length equals 16 residues. Here the CDR3 reads CASSAGSGSGANVLTF. As DNA, the CDR3 is TGTGCCAGCAGTGCTGGGTCTGGCTCTGGGGCCAACGTCCTGACTTTC.

This sequence joins TRBV7-6 and TRBJ2-3, with D unresolved. This CDR3 contains 14 residues. From germline, CDR1 is SGHVS and CDR2 FNYEAQ. V gave up 0 bases and J gave up 7 bases, with 11 bases separating them. CDR3 coding DNA: TGTGCCAGCAGCTTAGCACTGGGGTCAAATACGCAGTATTTT. This sequence encodes CASSLALGSNTQYF.